These 9 T cell receptor beta chains came from one sample sequenced in a study of post-analysis software for immune sequencing data. Study-wide findings and caveats: Among roughly 5 TRBV segments more frequent in patients than controls were TRBV5-6, TRBV5-1 and TRBV20-1.

These receptors' antigens are unknown. Unique molecular identifiers tagged the TCR beta cDNA libraries. TCRdb reprocessed the PCR reads via MiXCR and lists one record per CDR3 protein. Here the sample spans roughly 600,000 distinct CDR3 sequences, about 44% being singletons. The sequencing sample was made of blood. These receptors were taken from a girl between 5 and 17 years old with multiple sclerosis.

V is TRBV7-8 and J is TRBJ2-3, with D tentatively TRBD1 (6 bases). The CDR3 spans 14 residues. V gave up 4 bases and J gave up 2 bases, with 10 bases separating them. Per the germline V gene, CDR1 is SGHVS and CDR2 is FQNEAQ. The CDR3 region has the DNA TGTGCCAGCAGCTGGGACACCCCCACAGATACGCAGTATTTT. Amino acids: CASSWDTPTDTQYF.

The chain uses TRBV12-3 or TRBV12-4 and TRBJ2-4, with D possibly called TRBD1 or TRBD2 (5 bases each). V lost 3 bases and J 8 bases, leaving 11 bases between the germline ends. This CDR3 contains 13 residues. The CDR3 nucleotides read TGTGCCAGCAGTTTTCTCGGGGCCGACATTCAGTACTTC. It is translated as CASSFLGADIQYF.

The V and J genes are TRBV10-2 and TRBJ1-2; D remains unclear. From germline, CDR1 is WSHSY and CDR2 SAAADI. Trimming removed 9 bases from V and 3 bases from J, with 11 bases in between. The CDR3 extends over 12 amino acids. In DNA form, the CDR3 reads TGCGCCAGTATGGACGGGGACTATGGCTACACCTTC. Translating gives CASMDGDYGYTF.

This sequence joins TRBV27 and TRBJ1-6, with TRBD1 identical over 10 bases. The junction had 5 bases not matched to a gene; V was cut back by 8 bases and J by 7 bases. The CDR3 extends over 14 amino acids. CDR1 is MNHEY, CDR2 SMNVEV, per germline (reference sequence). The CDR3 loop reads CASRPGQGNSPLHF. The CDR3 nucleotides are TGTGCCAGCCGGCCGGGACAGGGGAATTCACCCCTCCACTTT.

This chain links TRBV5-1 with TRBJ1-2, with unresolved D. V was shortened by 1 base and J by 0 bases, with 10 bases between the two germline ends. Germline lookup yields CDR1 SGHRS and CDR2 YFSETQ. The CDR3 length is 15 residues. The CDR3, as DNA: TGCGCCAGCAGCTTGAGGCAGAGATCTAACTATGGCTACACCTTC. Translating it yields CASSLRQRSNYGYTF.

This sequence joins TRBV9 and TRBJ2-3; a weak D match, TRBD2 (5 bases). From germline, CDR1 is SGDLS and CDR2 YYNGEE. This CDR3 region has 15 residues. Trimming removed 3 bases at V and 2 bases at J, with 13 bases between. The CDR3 DNA reads TGTGCCAGCAGCGCCGGACTGGTGATCACAGATACGCAGTATTTT. Amino acids: CASSAGLVITDTQYF.

The rearrangement joins TRBV6-1 to TRBJ2-7; a possible D gene is TRBD1 (6 bases). Germline loops: CDR1 MNHNS, CDR2 SASEGT. V was pared by 8 bases and J by 2 bases, with 19 bases between. This CDR3 spans 15 amino acids. The CDR3 here is CASAPDSYNAYEQYF. Written as DNA, the CDR3 is TGTGCCAGCGCACCGGACAGTTACAACGCCTACGAGCAGTACTTC.

This clonotype was detected a few times. The rearrangement links TRBV12-3 or TRBV12-4 to TRBJ2-5; TRBD1 might be the D (6 bases). Trimming removed 0 bases at V and 5 bases at J, with 16 bases between. The CDR3 sequence is 16 residues long. CDR3 in amino acids: CASSLAEGGSWETQYF. In DNA, the CDR3 is TGTGCCAGCAGTTTAGCGGAAGGGGGTTCATGGGAGACCCAGTACTTC.

V and J are TRBV5-1 and TRBJ2-5; perhaps TRBD1 as D (6 bases). This CDR3 spans 17 amino acids. CDR1 and CDR2 (germline): SGHRS, YFSETQ. Trimming shortened V by 4 bases and J by 5 bases, and 24 bases separated the two germline ends. CDR3: CASSPWPGTTGPETQYF. Here the CDR3 DNA reads TGCGCCAGCAGCCCTTGGCCGGGGACAACAGGTCCCGAGACCCAGTACTTC. Based on the CDR3 plus reference TRBV5-1 and TRBJ2-5, the full variable domain is KAGVTQTPRYLIKTRGQQVTLSCSPISGHRSVSWYQQTPGQGLQFLFEYFSETQRNKGNFPGRFSGRQFSNSRSEMNVSTLELGDSALYLCASSPWPGTTGPETQYFGPGTRLLVL.